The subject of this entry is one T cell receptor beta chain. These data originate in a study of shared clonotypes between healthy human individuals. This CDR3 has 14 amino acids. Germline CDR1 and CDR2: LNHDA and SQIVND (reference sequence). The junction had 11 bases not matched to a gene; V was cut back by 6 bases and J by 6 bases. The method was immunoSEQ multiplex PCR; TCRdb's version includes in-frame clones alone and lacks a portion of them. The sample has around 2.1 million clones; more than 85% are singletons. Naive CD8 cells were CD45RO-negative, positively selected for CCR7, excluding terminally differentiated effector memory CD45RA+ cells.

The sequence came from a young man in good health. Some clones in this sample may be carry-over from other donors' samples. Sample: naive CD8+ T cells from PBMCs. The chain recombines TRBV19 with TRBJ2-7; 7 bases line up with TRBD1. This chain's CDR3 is CASSIGTVPLEQYF. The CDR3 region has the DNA TGTGCCAGTAGCATCGGGACAGTACCCCTCGAGCAGTACTTC.